This TCR beta chain was sequenced for a study of T cell responses to AZD1222 COVID-19 vaccine (dated by TCRdb to 2020 to 2023). A note on the overall study: Because spike-specific TCR depth and breadth did not differ between the two schedules, AZD1222 recipients who got a second dose at roughly 4 weeks were pooled with those who got a second dose at roughly 12 weeks. A total of more than 230 trial participants underwent TCR sequencing, of whom about 200 had received two doses of AZD1222 and some 26 had received two doses of the MenACWY control vaccine. Enrollment into the trials was organized by age into subgroups of 18-55, 56-69 and 70-plus years, and those subgroups contained approximately 150, 30 and 60 TCR-sequenced participants, respectively.

Points on this clone: Its antigen is unknown. No qualities accompany the bases; no much larger clone lies one base away.

The CDR3 regions of human TCRbeta chains were subjected to immunosequencing. The study's processing was this. TCRs in the repertoires were matched against a reference library of SARS-CoV-2-specific TCRs that had been generated with the MIRA antigen-specificity platform. Breadth was defined as the fraction of unique TCRs that were SARS-CoV-2-associated, and depth was defined as the fraction of total T cells that were SARS-CoV-2-associated. Using the MIRA data, every spike-specific TCR was mapped to the spike region that the TCR reacted to and assigned to either a CD4 or a CD8 class. Log10-transformed breadth and depth values were compared by one-way ANOVA with Sidak's multiple comparisons tests. Held by TCRdb, this immuneACCESS table contains in-frame sequences only and omits some clones. Under half of the omission traces to an unresolved V gene where checked; the cause of the rest is unknown. That table is the source of V, J and clone size, and D and trimming were worked out from the DNA. The sample table records over 100,000 clones; over 85% of these occur just once. The leading ten clones occupy under 9% of the sample.

What the authors observed across the whole study: Epitopes outside the regions mutated in the B.1.351 and B.1.1.7 variants were reportedly recognized by nearly half of the unique spike-specific TCRs. Most participants were white British and females outnumbered males, and the authors suggested that clonal diversity may have been underestimated. The 56-69-year group was small, and its depth increase did not reach significance, likely because of low power. Because no day 14 peak-response samples were available, repertoires were characterized only after the peak T cell response. The vaccine-associated CD4 TCRs covered the entire spike protein, and the dominant responses fell in regions 160-218 and 743-854. Spike-specific TCR breadth and depth rose significantly after two AZD1222 doses compared with day 0 and with MenACWY recipients. Conclusions about previously exposed vaccinees were limited because only six AZD1222 recipients were SARS-CoV-2 seropositive at baseline.

Sample time point, as interpreted from the label and publication: baseline before first vaccination. Vaccinee samples came from UK trials COV001 and COV002, including a single-blind randomized controlled phase 2/3 trial of AZD1222 (ChAdOx1 nCoV-19) in healthy adults. Trial participant PBMC samples were collected at day 0 and day 28 after the second dose for TCRbeta chain sequencing. The germline V gene (reference sequence) specifies SEHNR as CDR1 and FQNEAQ as CDR2. Spanning cysteine to phenylalanine, the CDR3 consists of 16 amino acids. Only the CDR3 DNA stays, 48 bases, in frame from base 1. V loses 0 bases of germline sequence and J loses 6 bases, and the interval between the two ends is 17 bases.

The source material was peripheral blood, sampled on day 0 of AZD1222 vaccination. The source is an adult in good health. In this chain, TRBV7-9 is recombined with TRBJ1-1; the D gene is perhaps TRBD1, from 5 matching bases. The CDR3 is CASSLALISGASEAFF. The nucleotides are TGTGCCAGCAGCTTAGCTTTAATCTCCGGGGCTTCTGAAGCTTTCTTT. With the portions outside the CDR3 filled from the reference TRBV7-9 and TRBJ1-1 genes, the complete variable region becomes DTGVSQNPRHKITKRGQNVTFRCDPISEHNRLYWYRQTLGQGPEFLTYFQNEAQLEKSRLLSDRFSAERPKGSFSTLEIQRTEQGDSAMYLCASSLALISGASEAFFGQGTRLTVV.